The 5 T cell receptor beta chains reported below all come from one sample, sequenced in a study of cytomegalovirus exposure and HLA in healthy donors. The PCR was carried out with 60 Vbeta primers and 13 Jbeta primers. Clones were sequenced by immunoSEQ multiplex PCR, and TCRdb holds only the in-frame ones, with some missing. The sample contains some 210,000 clones, about 87% of which appear only once. The specimen sequenced was PBMCs. The receptors come from a man aged 25 to 45 in good health and CMV-seronegative.

The chain carries TRBV4-1 and TRBJ2-1; D is unresolved. Looked up from germline, CDR1 is MGHRA and CDR2 is YSYEKL. The CDR3 loop spans 14 amino acids. The V end lost 0 bases, the J end lost 1 base, and 4 bases lay between the germline ends. The chain's CDR3 is CASSQDLSYNEQFF. The CDR3 DNA follows: TGCGCCAGCAGCCAAGATCTTTCCTACAATGAGCAGTTCTTC.

This clone showed up just once. The V call is TRBV5-5, the J call TRBJ2-7; tentatively, D is TRBD1 (6 bases). CDR1 is SGHKS, CDR2 YYEKEE, per germline (reference sequence). The CDR3 loop spans 14 amino acids. V gave up 4 bases and J gave up 3 bases, with 14 bases separating them. The CDR3 coding sequence is TGTGCCAGCAGCCTCACCACAGGGAACTACGAGCAGTACTTC. As protein: CASSLTTGNYEQYF. The full variable domain, its missing parts supplied by reference TRBV5-5 and TRBJ2-7, is DAGVTQSPTHLIKTRGQQVTLRCSPISGHKSVSWYQQVLGQGPQFIFQYYEKEERGRGNFPDRFSARQFPNYSSELNVNALLLGDSALYLCASSLTTGNYEQYFGPGTRLTVT.

The V gene is TRBV19, the J gene TRBJ1-2, with 7 bases fitting TRBD1. Germline trimming cut 3 bases from V and 8 bases from J; bases unmatched to any gene: 12. The CDR3 runs to 15 residues. Germline V lookup: CDR1 LNHDA, CDR2 SQIVND (reference sequence). The CDR3, as DNA: TGTGCCAGTAGTATCATCCTCCTAGGGGGCGAGGGCTACACCTTC. Residues: CASSIILLGGEGYTF.

This clone was detected only once. The chain is built from TRBV5-4 and TRBJ1-1; TRBD1 aligns across 9 bases. With V trimmed by 4 bases and J by 5 bases, 6 bases remained unmatched. CDR1 SGHNT and CDR2 YYREEE come from the germline V gene (reference sequence). This CDR3 has 14 amino acids. This CDR3 is CASSLDRGITEAFF. CDR3 coding DNA: TGTGCCAGCAGCCTGGACAGGGGAATAACTGAAGCTTTCTTT.

The rearrangement uses TRBV10-1 and TRBJ2-1, with 9 nucleotides matching TRBD2. The CDR3 runs to 15 residues. CDR1 and CDR2 from the germline V gene are WNHNN and SYGVQD (reference sequence). V trimming: 3 bases; J trimming: 6 bases; junction bases outside the gene matches: 6. In DNA, the CDR3 is TGCGCCAGCAGTGAACGGCGGGGGGGCCTCAATGAGCAGTTCTTC. It encodes CASSERRGGLNEQFF.